This T cell receptor beta chain was sequenced for a study of OX40 agonist ivuxolimab in advanced cancers. Using immunoSEQ multiplex PCR, the repertoire was profiled, and TCRdb retains in-frame clones only, with some absent. The sample includes about 62,000 clones, approximately 80% seen only once; the top ten take 3% to 4%. Trimming left V 2 bases short and J 5 bases short, with 13 bases between. Germline-derived CDR1 and CDR2 are LNHDA and SQIVND (reference sequence). The CDR3 is made up of 14 amino acids. Sample: CD4+ or CD8+ T cells sorted from blood, taken in a trial of the OX40 agonist ivuxolimab. The chain employs TRBV19 and TRBJ2-7, with D hard to call. The origin of this receptor is an adult with an advanced solid tumor such as melanoma, head and neck, liver or kidney cancer. The CDR3 region has the DNA TGTGCCAGTAGTATATCCGCGTCCTTCCACGAGCAGTACTTC. Amino acids: CASSISASFHEQYF.